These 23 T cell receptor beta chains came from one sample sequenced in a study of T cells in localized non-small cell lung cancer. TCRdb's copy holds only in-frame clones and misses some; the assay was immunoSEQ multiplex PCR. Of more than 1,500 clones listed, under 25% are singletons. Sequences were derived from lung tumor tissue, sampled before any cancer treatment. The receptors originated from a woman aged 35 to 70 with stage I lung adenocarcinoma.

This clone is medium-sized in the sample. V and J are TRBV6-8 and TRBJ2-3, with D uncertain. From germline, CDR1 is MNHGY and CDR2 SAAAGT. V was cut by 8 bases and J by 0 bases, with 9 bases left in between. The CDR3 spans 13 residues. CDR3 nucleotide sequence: TGTGCCAGCCGCGTACCTAGCACAGATACGCAGTATTTT. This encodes CASRVPSTDTQYF.

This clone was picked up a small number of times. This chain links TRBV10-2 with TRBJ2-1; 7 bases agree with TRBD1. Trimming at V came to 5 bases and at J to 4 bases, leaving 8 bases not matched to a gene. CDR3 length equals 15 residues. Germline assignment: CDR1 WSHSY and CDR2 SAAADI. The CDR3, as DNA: TGCGCCAGCAGTTACGAGCAGGGGGTGTACAATGAGCAGTTCTTC. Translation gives CASSYEQGVYNEQFF.

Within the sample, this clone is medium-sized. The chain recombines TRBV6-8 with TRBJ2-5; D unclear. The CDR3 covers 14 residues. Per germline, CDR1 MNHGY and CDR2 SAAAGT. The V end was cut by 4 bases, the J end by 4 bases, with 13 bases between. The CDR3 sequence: CASSFNLQPETQYF. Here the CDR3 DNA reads TGTGCCAGCAGTTTCAACCTACAACCAGAGACCCAGTACTTC.

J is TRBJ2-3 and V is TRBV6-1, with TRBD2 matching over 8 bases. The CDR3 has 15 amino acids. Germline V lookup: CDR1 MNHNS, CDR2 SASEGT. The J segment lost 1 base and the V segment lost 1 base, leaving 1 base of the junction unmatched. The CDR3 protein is CASSEGLARTDTQYF. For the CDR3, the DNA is TGTGCCAGCAGTGAAGGACTAGCGCGCACAGATACGCAGTATTTT.

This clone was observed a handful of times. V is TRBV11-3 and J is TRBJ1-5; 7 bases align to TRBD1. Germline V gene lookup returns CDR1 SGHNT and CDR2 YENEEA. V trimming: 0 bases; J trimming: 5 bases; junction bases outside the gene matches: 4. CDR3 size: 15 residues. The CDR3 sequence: CASSLETGAHQPQHF. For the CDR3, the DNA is TGTGCCAGCAGCTTAGAAACAGGGGCGCATCAGCCCCAGCATTTT.

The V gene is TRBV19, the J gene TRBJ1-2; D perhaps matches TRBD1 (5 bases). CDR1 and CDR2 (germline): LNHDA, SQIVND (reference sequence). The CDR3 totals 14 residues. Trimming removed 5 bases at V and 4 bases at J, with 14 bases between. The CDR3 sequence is CASSPRGGAYGYTF. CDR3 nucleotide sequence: TGTGCCAGTAGTCCCCGGGGCGGAGCCTATGGCTACACCTTC.

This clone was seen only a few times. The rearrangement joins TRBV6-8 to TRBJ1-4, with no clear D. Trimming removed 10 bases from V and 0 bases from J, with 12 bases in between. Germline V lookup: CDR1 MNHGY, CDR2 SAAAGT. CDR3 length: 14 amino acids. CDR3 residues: CAIRSGPTNEKLFF. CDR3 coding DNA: TGTGCCATCAGGTCAGGACCAACTAATGAAAAACTGTTTTTT.

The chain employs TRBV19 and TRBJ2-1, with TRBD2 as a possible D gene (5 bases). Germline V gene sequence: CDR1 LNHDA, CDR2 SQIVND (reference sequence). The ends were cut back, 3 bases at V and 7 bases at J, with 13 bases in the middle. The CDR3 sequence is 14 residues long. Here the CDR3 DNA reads TGTGCCAGTAGTATTCCTGCCGGGGTAAATGAGCAGTTCTTC. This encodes CASSIPAGVNEQFF.

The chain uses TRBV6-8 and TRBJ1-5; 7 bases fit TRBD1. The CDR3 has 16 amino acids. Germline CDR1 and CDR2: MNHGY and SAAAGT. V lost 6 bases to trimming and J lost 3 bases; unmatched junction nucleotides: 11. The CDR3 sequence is CASRGDREGANQPQHF. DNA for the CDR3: TGTGCCAGCAGGGGAGACAGGGAGGGTGCCAATCAGCCCCAGCATTTT.

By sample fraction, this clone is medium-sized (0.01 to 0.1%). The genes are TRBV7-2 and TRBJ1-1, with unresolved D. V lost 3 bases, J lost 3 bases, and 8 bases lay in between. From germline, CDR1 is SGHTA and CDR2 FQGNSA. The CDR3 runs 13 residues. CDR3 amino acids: CASSFGVDTEAFF. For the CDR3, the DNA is TGTGCCAGCAGCTTTGGGGTAGACACTGAAGCTTTCTTT.

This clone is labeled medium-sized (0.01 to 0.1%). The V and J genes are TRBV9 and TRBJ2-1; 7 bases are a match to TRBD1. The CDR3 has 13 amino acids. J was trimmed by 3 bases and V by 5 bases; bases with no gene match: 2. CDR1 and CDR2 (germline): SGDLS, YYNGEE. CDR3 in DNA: TGTGCCAGCAGTAGACAGGGCTACAATGAGCAGTTCTTC. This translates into CASSRQGYNEQFF.

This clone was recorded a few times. CDR3 residues: CASSYPAGLGQPQHF. As DNA, the CDR3 is TGTGCCAGCAGTTACCCGGCAGGGTTGGGACAGCCCCAGCATTTT. The chain combines TRBV6-8 with TRBJ1-5; a possible D gene is TRBD1 (5 bases). CDR3 length: 15 amino acids. The V and J ends lost 2 bases and 7 bases respectively, with 15 bases between them. CDR1 is MNHGY and CDR2 is SAAAGT in the germline V gene.

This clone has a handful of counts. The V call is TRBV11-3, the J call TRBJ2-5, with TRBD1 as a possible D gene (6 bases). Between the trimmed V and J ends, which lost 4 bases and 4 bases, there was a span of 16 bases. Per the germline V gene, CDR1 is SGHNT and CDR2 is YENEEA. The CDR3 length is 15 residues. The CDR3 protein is CASSSTGSSGETQYF. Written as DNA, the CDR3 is TGTGCCAGCAGCTCTACAGGGTCCTCAGGAGAGACCCAGTACTTC.

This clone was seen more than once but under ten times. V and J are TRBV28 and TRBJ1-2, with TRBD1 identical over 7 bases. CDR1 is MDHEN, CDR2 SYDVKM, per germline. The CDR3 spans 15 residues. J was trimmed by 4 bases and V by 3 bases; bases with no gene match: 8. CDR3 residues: CASSFASQGGYGYTF. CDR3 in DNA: TGTGCCAGCAGTTTTGCGTCGCAGGGGGGCTATGGCTACACCTTC.

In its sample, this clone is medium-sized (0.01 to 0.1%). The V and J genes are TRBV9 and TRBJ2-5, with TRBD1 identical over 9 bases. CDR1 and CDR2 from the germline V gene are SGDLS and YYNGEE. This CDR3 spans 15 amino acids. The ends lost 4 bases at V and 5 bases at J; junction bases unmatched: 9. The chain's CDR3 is CASSTRTGAAETQYF. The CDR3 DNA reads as TGTGCCAGCAGCACTAGGACAGGGGCGGCGGAGACCCAGTACTTC.

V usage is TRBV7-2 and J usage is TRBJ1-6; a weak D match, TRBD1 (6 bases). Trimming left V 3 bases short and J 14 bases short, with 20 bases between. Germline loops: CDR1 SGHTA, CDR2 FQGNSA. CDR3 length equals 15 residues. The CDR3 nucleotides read TGTGCCAGCAGCTTGACAGGAGGCGGCGTCGGGACCCTCCACTTT. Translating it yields CASSLTGGGVGTLHF.

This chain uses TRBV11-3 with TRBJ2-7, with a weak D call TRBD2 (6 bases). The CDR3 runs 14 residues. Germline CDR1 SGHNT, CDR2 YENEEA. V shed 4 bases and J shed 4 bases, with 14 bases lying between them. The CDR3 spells CASSSEFRGYEQYF. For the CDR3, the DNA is TGTGCCAGCAGCTCGGAATTTCGGGGGTACGAGCAGTACTTC. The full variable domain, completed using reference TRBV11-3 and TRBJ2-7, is EAGVVQSPRYKIIEKKQPVAFWCNPISGHNTLYWYLQNLGQGPELLIRYENEEAVDDSQLPKDRFSAERLKGVDSTLKIQPAELGDSAVYLCASSSEFRGYEQYFGPGTRLTVT.

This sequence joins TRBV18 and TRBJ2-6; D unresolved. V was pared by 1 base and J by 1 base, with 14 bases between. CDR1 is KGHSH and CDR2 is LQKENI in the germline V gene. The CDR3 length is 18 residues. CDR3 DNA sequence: TGTGCCAGCTCACCACGGTCTGTGGGTACTTCTGGGGCCAACGTCCTGACTTTC. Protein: CASSPRSVGTSGANVLTF.

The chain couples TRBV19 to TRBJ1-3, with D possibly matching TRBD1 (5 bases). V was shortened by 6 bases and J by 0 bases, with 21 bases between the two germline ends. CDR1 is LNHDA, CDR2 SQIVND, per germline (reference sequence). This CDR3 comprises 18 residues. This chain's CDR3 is CASRAQGFVATSGNTIYF. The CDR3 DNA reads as TGTGCCAGTAGGGCCCAGGGCTTCGTGGCCACCTCTGGAAACACCATATATTTT.

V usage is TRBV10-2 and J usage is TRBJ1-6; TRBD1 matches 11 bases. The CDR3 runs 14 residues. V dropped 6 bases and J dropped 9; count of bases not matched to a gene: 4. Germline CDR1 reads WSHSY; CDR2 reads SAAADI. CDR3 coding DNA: TGCGCCAGCAGCTCCGGGACAGGGGGTTCACCCCTCCACTTT. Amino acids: CASSSGTGGSPLHF.

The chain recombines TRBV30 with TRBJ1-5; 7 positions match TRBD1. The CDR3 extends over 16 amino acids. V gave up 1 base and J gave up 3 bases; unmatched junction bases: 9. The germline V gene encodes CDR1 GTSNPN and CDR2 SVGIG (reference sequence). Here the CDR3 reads CAWSEPGTDLNQPQHF. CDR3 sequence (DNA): TGTGCCTGGAGTGAACCCGGGACAGATCTCAATCAGCCCCAGCATTTT. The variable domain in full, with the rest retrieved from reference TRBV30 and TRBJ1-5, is SQTIHQWPATLVQPVGSPLSLECTVEGTSNPNLYWYRQAAGRGLQLLFYSVGIGQISSEVPQNLSASRPQDRQFILSSKKLLLSDSGFYLCAWSEPGTDLNQPQHFGDGTRLSIL.

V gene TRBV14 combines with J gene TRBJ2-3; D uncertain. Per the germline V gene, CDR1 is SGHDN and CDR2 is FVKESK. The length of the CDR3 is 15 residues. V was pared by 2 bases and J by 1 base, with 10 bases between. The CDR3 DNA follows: TGTGCCAGCAGCCAATACAGAGTACGCACAGATACGCAGTATTTT. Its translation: CASSQYRVRTDTQYF.

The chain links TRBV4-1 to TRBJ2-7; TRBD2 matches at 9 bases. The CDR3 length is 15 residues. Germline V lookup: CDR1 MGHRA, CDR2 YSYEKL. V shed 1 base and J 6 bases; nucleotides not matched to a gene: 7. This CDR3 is CASSQVHAGGPEQYF. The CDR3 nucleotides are TGCGCCAGCAGCCAAGTCCACGCGGGGGGGCCCGAGCAGTACTTC.